The 12 T cell receptor beta chains below come from one sample, sequenced in a study of T cells after posttransplantation cyclophosphamide. Treatment was busulfan-fludarabine conditioning, a marrow graft, and cyclophosphamide on days +3 and +4. Sequenced by immunoSEQ multiplex PCR; TCRdb stores in-frame clones only, minus some. The profile covers roughly 3,300 clones, none occurring a single time. This sample comprised PBMCs, obtained after allogeneic stem cell transplant with posttransplant cyclophosphamide. Source of these receptors: a female patient between 55 and 75 years old who received an allogeneic stem cell transplant from a related donor and was CMV-positive. The T cells may partly be graft donor cells.

This clone was picked up a small number of times. The J gene is TRBJ2-5, the V gene TRBV28, with 8 bases matching TRBD2. The CDR3 loop spans 14 amino acids. V gave up 2 bases and J gave up 5 bases; unmatched junction bases: 4. Germline assignment: CDR1 MDHEN and CDR2 SYDVKM. The CDR3 loop is CASSLRGGGETQYF. The CDR3, as DNA: TGTGCCAGCAGTTTACGGGGGGGTGGGGAGACCCAGTACTTC.

This clone showed up many times. The chain employs TRBV7-2 and TRBJ1-2; possibly TRBD1 for D (6 bases). The CDR3 consists of 14 residues. The ends were cut back, 2 bases at V and 3 bases at J, with 10 bases in the middle. The germline CDR1 and CDR2 sequences are SGHTA and FQGNSA. CDR3 bases: TGTGCCAGCAGCTTAAGAGGGGGGGACTATGGCTACACCTTC. Translating gives CASSLRGGDYGYTF. The full variable domain, rest sourced from reference TRBV7-2 and TRBJ1-2, is GAGVSQSPSNKVTEKGKDVELRCDPISGHTALYWYRQSLGQGLEFLIYFQGNSAPDKSGLPSDRFSAERTGGSVSTLTIQRTQQEDSAVYLCASSLRGGDYGYTFGSGTRLTVV.

This clone was detected ten times or more. This chain connects TRBV27 to TRBJ2-7; 10 bases agree with TRBD2. Losses at the gene ends were 5 bases for V and 3 bases for J; bases not matched to a gene: 4. This CDR3 contains 14 residues. The germline V gene encodes CDR1 MNHEY and CDR2 SMNVEV (reference sequence). As DNA, the CDR3 is TGTGCCAGCAGTATCCTAGCGGGGGTCTACGAGCAGTACTTC. The encoded protein is CASSILAGVYEQYF.

The sample holds many counts of this clone. This chain joins TRBV19 and TRBJ2-2; the match to TRBD2 covers 10 bases. The length of the CDR3 is 15 residues. V trimming: 6 bases; J trimming: 6 bases; junction bases outside the gene matches: 7. Germline V gene sequence: CDR1 LNHDA, CDR2 SQIVND (reference sequence). The CDR3 spells CASSLAGAAAGELFF. The CDR3 region has the DNA TGTGCCAGTAGCCTAGCGGGGGCTGCAGCCGGGGAGCTGTTTTTT.

This clone was seen ten or more times. The gene calls are TRBV7-8 and TRBJ2-3; TRBD2 agrees at 7 bases. The germline gives CDR1 SGHVS, CDR2 FQNEAQ. The V gene end was trimmed by 10 bases and the J gene end by 6 bases; junction bases not matched to a gene: 7. The CDR3 contains 12 residues. The CDR3 nucleotides read TGTGCCACACTAGCGACGCGGGATACGCAGTATTTT. Its protein is CATLATRDTQYF.

This clone was found a few times. This chain uses TRBV29-1 with TRBJ1-1; no clear D. Germline CDR1 is SQVTM and CDR2 is ANQGSEA. CDR3 length equals 17 residues. V lost 0 bases and J lost 2, with 19 bases in between. CDR3 nucleotides: TGCAGCGTTGAAGATGTACAAAGGGCCTTCGAAAACACTGAAGCTTTCTTT. Residues: CSVEDVQRAFENTEAFF. Supplemented by reference TRBV29-1 and TRBJ1-1, the full variable domain reads SAVISQKPSRDICQRGTSLTIQCQVDSQVTMMFWYRQQPGQSLTLIATANQGSEATYESGFVIDKFPISRPNLTFSTLTVSNMSPEDSSIYLCSVEDVQRAFENTEAFFGQGTRLTVV.

This clone appeared a few times. The chain is built from TRBV7-9 and TRBJ2-3; 7 bases are a match to TRBD1. V was pared by 1 base and J by 4 bases, with 11 bases of the junction left unmatched. Looked up from germline, CDR1 is SEHNR and CDR2 is FQNEAQ (reference sequence). This CDR3 contains 17 residues. CDR3 sequence reads: CASSLVGTGAFPDTQYF. The CDR3 DNA reads TGTGCCAGCAGCTTAGTCGGTACAGGGGCCTTCCCAGATACGCAGTATTTT. Looking up the rest from reference TRBV7-9 and TRBJ2-3 gives the full variable domain: DTGVSQNPRHKITKRGQNVTFRCDPISEHNRLYWYRQTLGQGPEFLTYFQNEAQLEKSRLLSDRFSAERPKGSFSTLEIQRTEQGDSAMYLCASSLVGTGAFPDTQYFGPGTRLTVL.

This clone showed up just a few times. This chain joins TRBV29-1 and TRBJ1-1; D is ambiguous. Trimming stripped 7 bases from V and 1 base from J, with 10 bases between. In germline, CDR1 is SQVTM, CDR2 ANQGSEA. CDR3 size: 12 residues. The CDR3 loop is CSAKPRNTEAFF. CDR3 nucleotides: TGCAGCGCTAAACCGAGGAACACTGAAGCTTTCTTT. Based on the CDR3 plus reference TRBV29-1 and TRBJ1-1, the full variable domain is SAVISQKPSRDICQRGTSLTIQCQVDSQVTMMFWYRQQPGQSLTLIATANQGSEATYESGFVIDKFPISRPNLTFSTLTVSNMSPEDSSIYLCSAKPRNTEAFFGQGTRLTVV.

The CDR3 DNA is TGCGCCAGCAGCCAAGATGCAGGGCCCCGTCAGCCCCAGCATTTT. As protein: CASSQDAGPRQPQHF. The rearrangement links TRBV4-3 to TRBJ1-5, with D possibly matching TRBD1 (5 bases). The CDR3 is 15 residues long. Between the trimmed V and J ends, which lost 0 bases and 6 bases, there was a span of 12 bases. Germline V lookup: CDR1 LGHNA, CDR2 YSLEER.

This clone was seen many times. This CDR3 reads CASRPSSGMTDTQYF. DNA for the CDR3: TGTGCCAGCAGGCCCTCTAGCGGGATGACTGATACGCAGTATTTT. The chain uses TRBV6-2 or TRBV6-3 and TRBJ2-3, with TRBD2 matching 9 bases. The CDR3 consists of 15 residues. V gave up 6 bases and J gave up 6 bases; unmatched junction bases: 10. Germline V gives CDR1 MNHEY, CDR2 SVGEGT.

The table lists this clone with many counts. This sequence joins TRBV5-1 and TRBJ1-2, with D possibly matching TRBD1 (5 bases). Trimming took off 4 bases at V and 5 bases at J, with 12 bases between the two ends. The germline V gene encodes CDR1 SGHRS and CDR2 YFSETQ. The CDR3 loop spans 13 amino acids. The CDR3 sequence is CASSAQGWYGYTF. Written as DNA, the CDR3 is TGCGCCAGCAGCGCTCAGGGTTGGTATGGCTACACCTTC.

This clone was seen at least ten times. The chain uses TRBV4-3 and TRBJ2-5, with TRBD2 identical over 10 bases. Per the germline V gene, CDR1 is LGHNA and CDR2 is YSLEER. The V segment lost 0 bases and the J segment 4 bases; nucleotides outside the gene matches: 11. CDR3 size: 18 residues. DNA of the CDR3: TGCGCCAGCAGCCAAGATTTGGTAGCGGGGGGCTGGGGAGAGACCCAGTACTTC. Amino acids: CASSQDLVAGGWGETQYF.